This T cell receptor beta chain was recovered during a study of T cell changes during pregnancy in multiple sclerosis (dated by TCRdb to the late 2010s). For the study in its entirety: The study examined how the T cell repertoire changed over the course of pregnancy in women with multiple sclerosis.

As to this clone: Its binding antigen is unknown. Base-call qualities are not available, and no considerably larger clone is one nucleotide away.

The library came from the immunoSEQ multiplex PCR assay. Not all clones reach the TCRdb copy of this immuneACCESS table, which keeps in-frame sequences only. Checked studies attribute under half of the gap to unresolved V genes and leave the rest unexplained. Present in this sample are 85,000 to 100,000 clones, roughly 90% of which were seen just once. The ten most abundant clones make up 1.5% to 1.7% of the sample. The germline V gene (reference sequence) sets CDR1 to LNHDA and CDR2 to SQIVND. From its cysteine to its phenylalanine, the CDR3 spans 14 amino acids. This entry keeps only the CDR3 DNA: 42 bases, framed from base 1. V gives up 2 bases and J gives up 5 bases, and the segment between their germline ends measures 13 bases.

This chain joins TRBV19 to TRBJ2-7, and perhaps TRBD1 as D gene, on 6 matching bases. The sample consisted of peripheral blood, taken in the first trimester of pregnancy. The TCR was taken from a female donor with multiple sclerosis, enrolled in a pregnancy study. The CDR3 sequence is CASSITGPSDEQYF. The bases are TGTGCCAGTAGTATAACAGGGCCTTCGGACGAGCAGTACTTC.